This T cell receptor beta chain appears in the sequencing data of a study of blood T cell repertoires in COVID-19. Trimming cost V 4 bases and J 2 bases, with 9 bases left between them. CDR3 length equals 13 residues. Per the germline V gene, CDR1 is MDHEN and CDR2 is SYDVKM. On this clone: A much more abundant neighbour one base away suggests this may be a read error. Other DNA sequences from this sample encode an identical CDR3 as well.

Source study methods: From reference gene primer amplification, estimates of nucleated cell counts were derived. Using immunoSEQ multiplex PCR, the repertoire was profiled, and TCRdb retains in-frame clones only, with some absent. V and J calls and clone size are those listed in that table; D and trimming were worked out from the DNA. Of about 260,000 clones in the sample, around nine tenths were seen once. The V and J genes are TRBV28 and TRBJ2-7; D call uncertain. This TCR was recovered from a woman aged 25 to 39 with COVID-19, enrolled during active disease. The sample consisted of peripheral blood. CDR3 DNA: TGTGCCAGCAGTTCAACAGCCACCTACGAGCAGTACTTC. As protein: CASSSTATYEQYF. Variable domain in full (rest from reference TRBV28 and TRBJ2-7): DVKVTQSSRYLVKRTGEKVFLECVQDMDHENMFWYRQDPGLGLRLIYFSYDVKMKEKGDIPEGYSVSREKKERFSLILESASTNQTSMYLCASSSTATYEQYFGPGTRLTVT.